One and the same sample provided the 2 T cell receptor beta chains below, sequenced in a study of OX40 agonist ivuxolimab in advanced cancers. TCRdb's copy holds only in-frame clones and misses some; the assay was immunoSEQ multiplex PCR. This table holds tens of thousands of clones, about four fifths found once. The sample consisted of CD4+ or CD8+ T cells sorted from blood, taken in a trial of the OX40 agonist ivuxolimab. The receptors here all came from an adult with an advanced solid tumor such as melanoma, head and neck, liver or kidney cancer.

The chain is built from TRBV7-2 and TRBJ1-3, with no clear D. The germline V and J ends were trimmed by 1 base and 0 bases, with 4 bases remaining between them. Per germline, CDR1 SGHTA and CDR2 FQGNSA. This CDR3 is built from 14 residues. The CDR3 DNA reads TGTGCCAGCAGCTTAGACCTCTCTGGAAACACCATATATTTT. Residues: CASSLDLSGNTIYF.

The rearrangement joins TRBV19 to TRBJ2-1, with D perhaps TRBD2 (5 bases). Germline assignment: CDR1 LNHDA and CDR2 SQIVND (reference sequence). This CDR3 region has 16 residues. V was cut by 0 bases and J by 4 bases, with 13 bases left in between. Here the CDR3 reads CASSIETGSPYNEQFF. In DNA, the CDR3 is TGTGCCAGTAGTATAGAAACGGGGTCTCCTTACAATGAGCAGTTCTTC.